The entry below gives a single T cell receptor (beta chain) sequence along with its context. Which antigen it targets is not known. No much larger clone exists at a distance of one base, and base qualities are not known. This sample was taken from a study of T cell responses to AZD1222 COVID-19 vaccine (dated by TCRdb to about 2021). The study in broad terms: AZD1222 recipients given second doses at about 4 weeks or at about 12 weeks were pooled, since spike-specific TCR depth and breadth were not found to differ between the two schedules. TCR sequencing covered fewer than 250 trial participants: approximately 200 given two doses of AZD1222 and about 26 given two doses of MenACWY control vaccine. Trial participants were enrolled into age subgroups of 18-55, 56-69 and 70-plus years, which contained approximately 150, 28 and 58 TCR-sequenced participants, respectively.

The CDR3 regions of human TCRbeta chains were subjected to immunosequencing. The published analysis was carried out like this. TCRs in the repertoires were compared against a reference library of SARS-CoV-2-specific TCRs that had been generated with the MIRA antigen-specificity platform. Breadth meant the fraction of unique TCRs that were SARS-CoV-2-associated, whereas depth meant the fraction of total T cells that were SARS-CoV-2-associated. Using the MIRA data, each spike-specific TCR was assigned both to the spike region to which the TCR was reactive and to a CD4 or CD8 class. Log10-transformed breadth and depth values were compared by one-way ANOVA with Sidak's multiple comparisons tests. In TCRdb, the immuneACCESS table is reduced to in-frame sequences with V and J assigned. These tables do not hold every clone; where another copy was compared, an unresolved V gene accounts for under half, and the others remain unexplained. D and trimming were read from the DNA, whereas the V and J calls and clone size are those reported in that table. In all, the sample holds roughly 150,000 clones, and just under 95% of those were seen once. The top ten hold 1.6% of the sample.

CDR3 length: 15 amino acids, cysteine to phenylalanine. This entry keeps only the CDR3 DNA: 45 bases, framed from base 1. Sequences LGHNA (CDR1) and YSLEER (CDR2) are obtained from the germline V gene. The junction carries 12 bases between V and J, which are trimmed by 0 bases and 4 bases respectively. Overall study outcomes, separate from this receptor: CD4 TCRs associated with the vaccine covered the entire spike protein, and the dominant responses were in regions 160-218 and 743-854. Because no samples from the day 14 peak response were available, repertoires could be characterized only after the peak T cell response. Participants were mostly white British and included more females than males, and it was suggested by the authors that clonal diversity may have been underestimated. Nearly half of unique spike-specific TCRs reportedly recognized epitopes outside regions mutated in the B.1.351 and B.1.1.7 variants. In the small 56-69-year group, the increase in depth fell short of significance, most likely because of low power. A significant rise in spike-specific TCR breadth and depth was observed after two AZD1222 doses relative to day 0 and relative to MenACWY recipients. Conclusions about previously exposed vaccinees are limited, since just five or six AZD1222 recipients were seropositive for SARS-CoV-2 at baseline.

The sample's time point label, decoded: baseline before first vaccination. Vaccinee samples came from UK trials COV001 and COV002, including a single-blind randomized controlled phase 2/3 trial of AZD1222 (ChAdOx1 nCoV-19) in healthy adults. Trial participant PBMC samples were collected at day 0 and day 28 after the second dose for TCRbeta chain sequencing. The receptor comes from an adult in good health. This sequence uses TRBV4-3 and TRBJ1-2; the D gene is perhaps TRBD1, from 5 matching bases. The material sequenced was peripheral blood, taken on day 0 of AZD1222 vaccination. The sequenced DNA is TGCGCCAGCAGCCAAGACCTAGGGGACGGCTATGGCTACACCTTC. It codes for CASSQDLGDGYGYTF.